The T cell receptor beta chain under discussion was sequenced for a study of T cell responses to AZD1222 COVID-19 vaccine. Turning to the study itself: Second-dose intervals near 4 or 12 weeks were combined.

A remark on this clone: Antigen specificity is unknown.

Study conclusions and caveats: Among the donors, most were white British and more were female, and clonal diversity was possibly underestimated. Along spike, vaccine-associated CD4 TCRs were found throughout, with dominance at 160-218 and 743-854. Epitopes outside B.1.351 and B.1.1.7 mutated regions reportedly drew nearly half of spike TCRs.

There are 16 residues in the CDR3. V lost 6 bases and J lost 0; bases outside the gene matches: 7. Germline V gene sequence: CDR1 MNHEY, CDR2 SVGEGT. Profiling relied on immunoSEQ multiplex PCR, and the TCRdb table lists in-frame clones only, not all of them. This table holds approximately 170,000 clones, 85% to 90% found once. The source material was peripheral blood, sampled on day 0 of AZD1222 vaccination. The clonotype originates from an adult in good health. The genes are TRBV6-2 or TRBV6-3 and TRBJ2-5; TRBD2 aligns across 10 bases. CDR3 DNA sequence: TGTGCCAGCAGCCCCCTAGCGGGGGAAGACCAAGAGACCCAGTACTTC. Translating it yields CASSPLAGEDQETQYF.